These 5 T cell receptor beta chains were sequenced from one sample in a study of cytomegalovirus exposure and HLA in healthy donors. 60 Vbeta and 13 Jbeta primers were used in PCR. The data were produced by immunoSEQ multiplex PCR, yet TCRdb's version contains in-frame clones alone and is incomplete. The table shows more than 90,000 clones, with roughly three quarters occurring only once. Sequencing was performed on PBMCs. All receptors come from a female donor in good health and CMV-seronegative.

The chain combines TRBV5-6 with TRBJ2-7; the match to TRBD2 covers 7 bases. This CDR3 has 14 residues. The junction had 3 bases not matched to a gene; V was cut back by 0 bases and J by 3 bases. Germline loops: CDR1 SGHDT, CDR2 YYEEEE. The CDR3, as DNA: TGTGCCAGCAGCTTGGTCGGCGGGGGCTACGAGCAGTACTTC. It specifies CASSLVGGGYEQYF. Supplemented by reference TRBV5-6 and TRBJ2-7, the full variable domain reads DAGVTQSPTHLIKTRGQQVTLRCSPKSGHDTVSWYQQALGQGPQFIFQYYEEEERQRGNFPDRFSGHQFPNYSSELNVNALLLGDSALYLCASSLVGGGYEQYFGPGTRLTVT.

Remarks on this clone: An end of the junction differs from the germline gene, which may be a read error. The chain couples TRBV7-9 to TRBJ2-1; D not certain. In germline, CDR1 is SEHNR, CDR2 FQNEAQ (reference sequence). This CDR3 region has 17 residues. CDR3 nucleotides: TGTTCCAGCAGCTCTACCCTACCACGTACGGCCTACAATGAGCAGTTCTTC. Translation gives CSSSSTLPRTAYNEQFF.

The chain couples TRBV6-1 to TRBJ2-7; 8 nucleotides agree with TRBD2. Germline V CDR1 and CDR2: MNHNS, SASEGT. Trimming cost V 7 bases and J 1 base; bases outside gene matches: 6. CDR3 length equals 14 residues. The DNA for the CDR3 is TGTGCCAGCAAGGGCGGGAGGTGGTCCTACGAGCAGTACTTC. Its translation: CASKGGRWSYEQYF.

The chain uses TRBV18 and TRBJ1-5; weak D call: TRBD1 (6 bases). Trimming stripped 5 bases from V and 0 bases from J, with 17 bases between. The CDR3 has 17 residues. Germline V CDR1 and CDR2: KGHSH, LQKENI. In DNA form, the CDR3 reads TGTGCCAGCTCAACCCTGGGGGGGCGAGATAGCAATCAGCCCCAGCATTTT. It yields the protein CASSTLGGRDSNQPQHF.

V gene TRBV6-6 combines with J gene TRBJ2-3, with 8 bases that match TRBD1. V dropped 8 bases and J dropped 0; count of bases not matched to a gene: 10. Germline V gives CDR1 MNHNY, CDR2 SVGAGI (reference sequence). The CDR3 sequence is 16 residues long. Here the CDR3 reads CASGPGTGASTDTQYF. Written as DNA, the CDR3 is TGTGCCAGCGGACCCGGGACAGGAGCCAGCACAGATACGCAGTATTTT.